This T cell receptor (beta chain) was identified in a study of blood T cells in healthy people across ages. V lost 6 bases to trimming and J lost 0 bases; unmatched junction nucleotides: 9. CDR1 MNHNS and CDR2 SASEGT come from the germline V gene. The CDR3 consists of 18 residues. The second PCR ran roughly 6 to 11 cycles with a sample-barcoded 5' primer and J-beta primers. MiXCR was run by TCRdb on the 5' RACE reads, yielding one entry per CDR3 protein. This table has 550,000 to 750,000 distinct CDR3 sequences, over 20% appearing once. Healthy Caucasians from Russia aged about 6 to 95 served as donors.

This receptor was taken from a man in his sixties or seventies in good health. V gene TRBV6-1 combines with J gene TRBJ2-1, with 12 bases identical to TRBD2. The sequenced sample consisted of blood. In nucleotides, the CDR3 is TGTGCCAGCAGCCGGCTAGCGGGAGGGCTCAGCTCCTACAATGAGCAGTTCTTC. Its protein is CASSRLAGGLSSYNEQFF.